This T cell receptor (beta chain) comes out of a study of blood T cell repertoires in COVID-19. Study summary: Both acute and convalescent COVID-19 samples were obtained from the United States, Italy and Spain. From T cells, B-cell-depleted T cells, or PBMCs came the material, which was cDNA or gDNA.

V gave up 9 bases and J gave up 5 bases; unmatched junction bases: 9. Germline CDR1 and CDR2: LNHDA and SQIVND (reference sequence). This CDR3 spans 14 amino acids. Repertoires were generated with immunoSEQ multiplex PCR, while TCRdb's copy carries only in-frame clones and drops some. In the table there are approximately 220,000 clones, roughly four fifths of which are singletons. V gene TRBV19 combines with J gene TRBJ1-5, with 8 bases matching TRBD1. Sequenced: peripheral blood. This TCR was recovered from an older woman with acute or convalescent COVID-19. The CDR3 DNA reads as TGTGCCAGCAGAACCGACAGGGGATATCAGCCCCAGCATTTT. Protein: CASRTDRGYQPQHF.